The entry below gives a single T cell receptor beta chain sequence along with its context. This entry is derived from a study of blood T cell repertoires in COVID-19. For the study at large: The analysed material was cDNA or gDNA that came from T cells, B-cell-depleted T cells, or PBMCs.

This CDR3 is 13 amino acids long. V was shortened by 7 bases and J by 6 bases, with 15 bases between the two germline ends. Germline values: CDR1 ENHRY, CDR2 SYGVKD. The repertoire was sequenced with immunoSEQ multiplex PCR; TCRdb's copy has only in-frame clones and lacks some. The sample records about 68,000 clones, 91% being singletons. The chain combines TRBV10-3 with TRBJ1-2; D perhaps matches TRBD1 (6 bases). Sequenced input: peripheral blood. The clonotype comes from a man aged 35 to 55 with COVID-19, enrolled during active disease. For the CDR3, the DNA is TGTGCCATCACCTTGACAGGACGAGATGGCTACACCTTC. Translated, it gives CAITLTGRDGYTF.